The clone carrying this TCR beta chain was observed many times. Its specificity is not known. The data belong to a study of T cells in Graves' hyperthyroidism and ophthalmopathy. Study-wide findings and caveats: Most thyroid clonotypes with frequency above 0.001 were detected in blood. The model foresaw ophthalmopathy a median 6.5 months prior to onset.

RNA transcripts yielded amplified TCR beta CDR3 regions. First-round RT-PCR with HTBI primers amplified the TCR CDR3 region. TCRdb re-analysed the multiplex PCR reads in MiXCR, keeping a single row per CDR3 protein. In the table there are about 600,000 distinct CDR3 sequences, around 15% of which are singletons. The sequenced sample consisted of blood. The source is a woman aged 40 to 49 with Graves' ophthalmopathy.

The CDR3 bases are TGTGCCAGTAGGGGCATCACAGATACGCAGTATTTT. This sequence encodes CASRGITDTQYF. The V and J genes are TRBV3-1 and TRBJ2-3; D is possibly TRBD1 (5 bases). This CDR3 region has 12 residues. Germline V gene sequence: CDR1 LGHDT, CDR2 YNNKEL (reference sequence). Trimming took 9 bases from V and 2 from J, leaving 9 bases between them.